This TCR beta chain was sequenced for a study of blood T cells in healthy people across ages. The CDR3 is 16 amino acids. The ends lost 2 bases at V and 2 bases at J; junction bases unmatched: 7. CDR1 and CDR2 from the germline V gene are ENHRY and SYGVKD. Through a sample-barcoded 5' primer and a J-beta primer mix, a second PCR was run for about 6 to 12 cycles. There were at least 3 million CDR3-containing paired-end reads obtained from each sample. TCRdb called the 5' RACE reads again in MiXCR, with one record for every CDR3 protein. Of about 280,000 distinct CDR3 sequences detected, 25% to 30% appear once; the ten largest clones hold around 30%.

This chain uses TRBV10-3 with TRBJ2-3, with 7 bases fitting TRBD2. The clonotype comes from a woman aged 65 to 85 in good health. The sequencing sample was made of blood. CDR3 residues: CAISEGSGRPTDTQYF. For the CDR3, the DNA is TGTGCCATCAGTGAGGGTAGCGGGCGACCCACAGATACGCAGTATTTT.